This TCR beta chain is drawn from a study of beta chain features in type 1 diabetes. Study details: There was similarity between patients and healthy donors in age, gender and cell yields.

The germline V gene encodes CDR1 SGHAT and CDR2 FQNNGV. The CDR3 extends over 16 amino acids. With V trimmed by 2 bases and J by 1 base, 5 bases remained unmatched. CD4+ cells of the naive, central memory, regulatory and stem cell-like memory types were sorted via CD45RO/CCR7/CD25/CD127/CD95/CD27. All of the sorted populations showed purity greater than 98%. Study-wide findings and caveats: A greater similarity of naive, central memory and Treg TCRB repertoires was seen among patients than among healthy donors.

This clone came up a few times. The antigen is unknown. The entirety of the isolated RNA underwent reverse transcription, so expressed TCRB transcripts were sequenced. The data were produced by immunoSEQ multiplex PCR, yet TCRdb's version contains in-frame clones alone and is incomplete. The table lists under 950,000 clones, roughly a sixth of them singletons. Specimen: naive CD4+ T cells from blood. The source of this sequence is a woman younger than 35 in good health. The chain combines TRBV11-2 with TRBJ1-2, with 9 bases lining up with TRBD1. The CDR3 loop reads CASSLFRDRDNYGYTF. CDR3 coding DNA: TGTGCCAGCAGCTTATTCCGGGACAGGGATAACTATGGCTACACCTTC.